This T cell receptor beta chain was sequenced during a study of control samples from healthy donors and cancer patients. This clone was counted a single time. CDR3 length: 14 residues. Trimming pared 7 bases from V and 0 bases from J, leaving 9 bases between. Germline V gene sequence: CDR1 MNHEY, CDR2 SVGAGI. Data came from immunoSEQ multiplex PCR; TCRdb stores just in-frame clones and leaves some out. Of about 67,000 clones in the sample, more than 75% were seen once. The sequencing sample was made of PBMCs. The rearrangement links TRBV6-5 to TRBJ2-2; D is possibly TRBD1 (5 bases). The receptor comes from a woman aged 45 to 65 with head and neck cancer. This chain's CDR3 is CASNPGTNTGELFF. CDR3 nucleotide sequence: TGTGCCAGCAACCCAGGGACGAACACCGGGGAGCTGTTTTTT.